This is a list of T cell receptor beta chains from one sample in a study of T cell repertoires in cytomegalovirus infection. Which antigens these TCRs recognize remains unknown. TCRdb analysed the reads with MiXCR anew, one entry per CDR3 protein. This table has 55,000 to 70,000 distinct CDR3 sequences, more than 25% appearing once. The material sequenced was PBMCs, sequenced either directly or after in vitro stimulation (not recorded which). The receptors stem from a human donor in good health (CMV status not recorded). Some clones in this sample may be carry-over from other donors' samples. CDR3s include the opening cysteine and the closing phenylalanine or tryptophan. The D gene is left open where the match is weak. Rows give clone size only sometimes, using once, few, many, or a class for an expanded clone.

CDR3: CASSYPLPGNYGYTF; DNA: TGTGCCAGCAGTTACCCCCTTCCAGGGAACTATGGCTACACCTTC; J: TRBJ1-2; D: -; V: TRBV6-6; size: -; length: 15
CDR3: CASSILHTEAFF; DNA: TGTGCCAGTAGTATCTTACACACTGAAGCTTTCTTT; J: TRBJ1-1; D: -; V: TRBV19; size: few; length: 12
CDR3: CAWTRDTYQETQYF; DNA: TGTGCCTGGACGCGGGACACATACCAAGAGACCCAGTACTTC; J: TRBJ2-5; D: -; V: TRBV30; size: -; length: 14
CDR3: CASSPRRDQPQHF; DNA: TGTGCCAGCAGTCCGAGACGTGATCAGCCCCAGCATTTT; J: TRBJ1-5; D: -; V: TRBV12-3/TRBV12-4; size: few; length: 13
CDR3: CASSTSPGNEQFF; DNA: TGTGCCAGCAGCACATCTCCCGGCAATGAGCAGTTCTTC; J: TRBJ2-1; D: -; V: TRBV7-2; size: many; length: 13
CDR3: CASSSSSLSEAFF; DNA: TGTGCCAGCAGTAGCTCTTCACTCTCTGAAGCTTTCTTT; J: TRBJ1-1; D: -; V: TRBV27; size: few; length: 13
CDR3: CASSLARGEQYF; DNA: TGTGCCAGCAGCTTAGCACGCGGCGAGCAGTACTTC; J: TRBJ2-7; D: -; V: TRBV7-2; size: few; length: 12
CDR3: CASSQDRLAQRTYEQYF; DNA: TGCGCCAGCAGCCAAGATCGTCTAGCTCAAAGGACCTACGAGCAGTACTTC; J: TRBJ2-7; D: -; V: TRBV4-1; size: -; length: 17
CDR3: CASSSSGGQTSRAEAFF; DNA: TGTGCCAGCAGTTCCTCGGGGGGCCAAACCTCCCGGGCTGAAGCTTTCTTT; J: TRBJ1-1; D: -; V: TRBV6-6; size: few; length: 17
CDR3: CASSLVSSPSLNNEQFF; DNA: TGTGCCAGCAGCTTAGTCTCCAGCCCGTCTCTTAACAATGAGCAGTTCTTC; J: TRBJ2-1; D: -; V: TRBV7-8; size: large; length: 17